The rows below give T cell receptor beta chains drawn from one sample of a study of metastatic and nonmetastatic thyroid tumors. With MiXCR, TCRdb called clones anew from the PCR reads. The sample consists of over 35,000 clones, 13% of them appearing once. The source material was blood. Receptors were obtained from a female donor with papillary thyroid cancer or a benign thyroid nodule (not recorded which). Some clones in this sample may be carry-over from other donors' samples. Both conserved end residues are part of each CDR3. A D gene is named only where the DNA matches it firmly. Only part of the rows carry a size: once, few, many, or a class if the clone is expanded.

d_gene	j_gene	v_gene	abundance	CDR3nt	CDR3aa
NA	TRBJ2-7	TRBV6-1	few	TGTGCCAGCAGTAAAGAGCGGAGCTCCTACGAGCAGTACTTC	CASSKERSSYEQYF
NA	TRBJ2-5	TRBV7-3	many	TGTGCCAGCAGCTTGGGGGGGGCGCAGGAGGCCCAGTACTTC	CASSLGGAQEAQYF
TRBD1	TRBJ2-7	TRBV3-1	many	TGTGCCAGCAGCCAGCTCGGCCCCGGGACAGTTTCATCCTACGAGCAGTACTTC	CASSQLGPGTVSSYEQYF
NA	TRBJ1-6	TRBV30	many	TGTGCCTGGAGTTCCGGCAGGGACTCACCCCTCCACTTT	CAWSSGRDSPLHF
NA	TRBJ2-3	TRBV2	NA	TGTGCCAGCAGTGGGGGGATATGGACCAGCACAGATACGCAGTATTTT	CASSGGIWTSTDTQYF
NA	TRBJ1-5	TRBV6-5	few	TGTGCCAGCAGTGACTCAGGTAATCAGCCCCAGCATTTT	CASSDSGNQPQHF
NA	TRBJ2-5	TRBV5-1	many	TGCGCCAGCAGCTTGGGAGGGTTTCAAGAGACCCAGTACTTC	CASSLGGFQETQYF
NA	TRBJ1-3	TRBV20-1	many	TGCAGTTCCCGGGGGAATGGAAACACCATATATTTT	CSSRGNGNTIYF
NA	TRBJ2-5	TRBV6-1	many	TGTGCCAGCAGCGTTAGCGACCAAGAGACCCAGTACTTC	CASSVSDQETQYF
TRBD1	TRBJ2-3	TRBV24-1	many	TGTGCCACCAGCCTGAGCCGACAGGGGGCTAGCACAGATACGCAGTATTTT	CATSLSRQGASTDTQYF
NA	TRBJ1-4	TRBV19	many	TGTGCCAGCCCTGGGATAGACACCGGACTACATGAAAAACTGTTTTTT	CASPGIDTGLHEKLFF
NA	TRBJ1-1	TRBV9	NA	TGTGCCAGCAGCCCCTACTATACAGGGATGAACACTGAAGCTTTCTTT	CASSPYYTGMNTEAFF
TRBD1	TRBJ2-7	TRBV7-2	NA	TGTGCCAGCAGCTCGGCCGGGACAGGGGCCTACGAGCAGTACTTC	CASSSAGTGAYEQYF
TRBD1	TRBJ1-4	TRBV5-8	many	TGTGCCAGCAGCGCTGCGGACAGGGGCAAACTGTTTTTT	CASSAADRGKLFF
NA	TRBJ2-1	TRBV9	many	TGTGCCAGCAGCGTGGGGAGCTCCTACAATGAGCAGTTCTTC	CASSVGSSYNEQFF
NA	TRBJ2-3	TRBV7-3	many	TGTGCCAGCAGCTCAACAGATACGCAGTATTTT	CASSSTDTQYF
TRBD1	TRBJ2-3	TRBV19	many	TGTGCCAGCGCACCCCGGACAGGACCCTCCACAGATACGCAGTATTTT	CASAPRTGPSTDTQYF
TRBD1	TRBJ2-7	TRBV7-9	many	TGTGCCAGCAGCTTTATCCAGGGGGCCCCCTACGAGCAGTACTTC	CASSFIQGAPYEQYF
NA	TRBJ1-6	TRBV20-1	many	TGCAGTGCTAGACCCTCCCGAGGGAATTCACCCCTCCACTTT	CSARPSRGNSPLHF
NA	TRBJ1-1	TRBV30	many	TGCGGGGGCGCGGACACTGAAGCTTTCTTT	CGGADTEAFF
NA	TRBJ1-4	TRBV2	many	TGTGCCAGCAGCTTCGATGGACGGAGTGAAAAACTGTTTTTT	CASSFDGRSEKLFF
TRBD1	TRBJ2-5	TRBV5-6	few	TGTGCCAGCAGCTTGATATTGGCAGGGGGAGAGACCCAGTACTTC	CASSLILAGGETQYF
TRBD2	TRBJ2-5	TRBV6-4	many	TGTGCCAGCATAAGACTAGCAGCCGAGACCCAGTACTTC	CASIRLAAETQYF
TRBD1	TRBJ1-2	TRBV6-1	many	TGTGCCAGCAGACCGGACAGGTACTATGGCTACACCTTC	CASRPDRYYGYTF
NA	TRBJ2-7	TRBV6-1	few	TGTGCCAGCAGTCAGCCAGGGTGCACGAGCTCCTACGAGCAGTACTTC	CASSQPGCTSSYEQYF
NA	TRBJ1-5	TRBV19	many	TGTGCCAGTAGTATCTTAGCGGGTTTCAATCAGCCCCAGCATTTT	CASSILAGFNQPQHF
NA	TRBJ2-5	TRBV5-1	many	TGCGCCAGCAGCTTTGGGGTTAAGTACCAAGAGACCCAGTACTTC	CASSFGVKYQETQYF
NA	TRBJ1-1	TRBV30	many	TGTGCCTGGAGGCCAACGAGGGCTGAAGCTTTCTTT	CAWRPTRAEAFF
TRBD2	TRBJ2-7	TRBV29-1	many	TGCAGCGCCCGGACTAGCGCGTCCTACGAGCAGTACTTC	CSARTSASYEQYF
NA	TRBJ2-7	TRBV9	many	TGTGCCAGCAGCGGGAGCTCCTACGAGCAGTACTTC	CASSGSSYEQYF
NA	TRBJ2-7	TRBV7-6	many	TGTGCCAGCAGCTTAGGGGGGATAGACTATTCCTACGAGCAGTACTTC	CASSLGGIDYSYEQYF
NA	TRBJ2-2	TRBV12-3/TRBV12-4	many	TGTGCCAGCAGTTTTTCGGCCGGGGAGCTGTTTTTT	CASSFSAGELFF
TRBD1	TRBJ1-5	TRBV2	medium-sized	TGTGCAGGACAGGGGATCTCCGGAGAGCCCCAGCATTTT	CAGQGISGEPQHF
NA	TRBJ1-5	TRBV20-1	many	TGCAGTGTCGGCAGTCAGCCCCAGCATTTT	CSVGSQPQHF
NA	TRBJ1-2	TRBV28	few	TGTGCCAGCAGACGGATCTATGGCTACACCTTC	CASRRIYGYTF
NA	TRBJ2-1	TRBV10-3	many	TGTGCCATCAGAAGCTCCTACAATGAGCAGTTCTTC	CAIRSSYNEQFF
TRBD2	TRBJ2-7	TRBV28	few	TGTGCCAGCACCCGGGGGGGTACCTACGAGCAGTACTTC	CASTRGGTYEQYF
NA	TRBJ1-5	TRBV6-1	NA	TGTGCCAGCACTCCCCACAGGCCAGATCAGCCCCAGCATTTT	CASTPHRPDQPQHF
NA	TRBJ2-1	TRBV3-1	many	TGTGCCAGCAGCCATATTGAGGGTGAGCAGTTCTTC	CASSHIEGEQFF
TRBD2	TRBJ2-2	TRBV12-3/TRBV12-4	few	TGTGCCAGCAGCCTAGCGGGATTTTACACCGGGGAGCTGTTTTTT	CASSLAGFYTGELFF
NA	TRBJ2-7	TRBV6-1	few	TGTGCCAGCAGCAAACCCTATTACGAGCAGTACTTC	CASSKPYYEQYF
TRBD2	TRBJ2-7	TRBV7-9	many	TGTGCCAGCAGCCCCGGGAGGTCCTACGAGCAGTACTTC	CASSPGRSYEQYF
NA	TRBJ2-3	TRBV10-1	NA	TGCGCCAGCAGGCACCCCACAGATACGCAGTATTTT	CASRHPTDTQYF
TRBD2	TRBJ2-3	TRBV7-3	many	TGTGCCAGCAGCCTAGCGGGAGGGAGCACAGATACGCAGTATTTT	CASSLAGGSTDTQYF
NA	TRBJ2-7	TRBV5-1	many	TGCGCCAGCAGCTTGGGGCAGGGCCTCTCCTACGAGCAGTACTTC	CASSLGQGLSYEQYF
TRBD2	TRBJ2-3	TRBV2	medium-sized	TGTGCCAGCAGTGAAGTTGCCGGGGGGACGCAGTATTTT	CASSEVAGGTQYF
NA	TRBJ1-2	TRBV28	medium-sized	TGTGCCAGCAGTTTAGGAGGGGTATATGGCTACACCTTC	CASSLGGVYGYTF